The clone carrying this TCR beta chain was counted at least ten times. What it binds is not known. The sample is drawn from a study of CD8+CD57+ T cells in acquired aplastic anemia. Study details: DNA recovered from sorted CD4+ and CD8+ cells had a mean of roughly 3 ug. Points from the study as a whole: Between the patient and control groups, CD8+ Simpson's diversity did not differ significantly.

Researchers used genomic DNA as the template to profile TCR beta VDJ and CDR3. TCRdb ran MiXCR on the reads and lists one entry per CDR3 protein. The table includes about 180,000 distinct CDR3 sequences, 46% detected once. Trimming took 1 base from V and 3 from J, leaving 19 bases between them. Germline CDR1 reads SGHVS; CDR2 reads FNYEAQ. The CDR3 is 18 amino acids. Sequencing was performed on sorted CD4+, CD8+, or CD8+CD57+ T cells (not recorded which) from PBMCs. V gene TRBV7-6 combines with J gene TRBJ1-5; weak D call: TRBD1 (6 bases). This TCR was recovered from a human donor in good health. This CDR3 reads CASSLGSRGWGDNQPQHF. CDR3 bases: TGTGCCAGCAGCTTAGGGTCCAGGGGATGGGGCGACAATCAGCCCCAGCATTTT.